This is a list of T cell receptor beta chains from one sample in a study of CD8 T cells in Susac syndrome. A single record per CDR3 protein comes from TCRdb applying MiXCR to the immunoSEQ multiplex PCR reads. The table records some 110,000 distinct CDR3 sequences, about 92% of them present only once. Sequencing was performed on CD8+ T cells from PBMCs. The receptor source for this set is a human donor with multiple sclerosis. Both conserved end residues are part of each CDR3. The order of the fields is D gene, CDR3 length, J gene, clone size, V gene, CDR3 protein, CDR3 DNA. D genes are given only for firm matches. The listing skips clone size in some rows; elsewhere it reads once, few, many or a size class.

>.|14|TRBJ2-1|once|TRBV29-1
CSVVDDSAYNEQFF
TGCAGCGTTGTGGATGACAGTGCCTACAATGAGCAGTTCTTC
>TRBD1|16|TRBJ2-7|once|TRBV28
CASSFSPGQGAYEQYF
TGTGCCAGCAGTTTTTCCCCGGGACAGGGGGCCTACGAGCAGTACTTC
>.|14|TRBJ2-5|.|TRBV28
CASSRPSGDETQYF
TGTGCCAGCAGTCGACCCTCGGGGGATGAGACCCAGTACTTC
>.|15|TRBJ1-1|.|TRBV9
CASSVGSLSNTEAFF
TGTGCCAGCAGCGTAGGGAGTTTATCGAACACTGAAGCTTTCTTT
>.|14|TRBJ2-3|.|TRBV9
CASSAAGNTDTQYF
TGTGCCAGCAGCGCCGCGGGGAACACAGATACGCAGTATTTT
>.|13|TRBJ1-2|.|TRBV27
CASSLSPDYGYTF
TGTGCCAGCAGTTTGTCCCCAGACTATGGCTACACCTTC
>.|13|TRBJ2-5|.|TRBV13
CASSKGYQETQYF
TGTGCCAGCAGCAAGGGGTACCAAGAGACCCAGTACTTC
>.|16|TRBJ2-1|.|TRBV14
CASSQDVGRPLNEQFF
TGTGCCAGCAGCCAAGATGTCGGCAGGCCCCTCAATGAGCAGTTCTTC
>.|15|TRBJ2-5|once|TRBV27
CASSLMGGGAETQYF
TGTGCCAGCAGTTTAATGGGCGGGGGCGCAGAGACCCAGTACTTC
>.|14|TRBJ2-5|.|TRBV7-9
CASSPFGPGETQYF
TGTGCCAGCAGCCCCTTCGGGCCTGGGGAGACCCAGTACTTC
>.|16|TRBJ2-2|.|TRBV5-1
CASSLRAYPRTSELFF
TGCGCCAGCAGCTTGAGGGCATACCCCCGAACGTCGGAGCTGTTTTTT
>TRBD2|15|TRBJ2-1|.|TRBV12-3/TRBV12-4
CASSLGSGPSNEQFF
TGTGCCAGCAGTTTAGGTAGCGGGCCCTCCAATGAGCAGTTCTTC
>.|16|TRBJ1-5|.|TRBV4-1
CASSQGAETGNLRQHF
.
>TRBD1|14|TRBJ1-4|.|TRBV4-1
CASSLTGGGEKLFF
TGCGCCAGCAGCCTAACAGGGGGAGGGGAAAAACTGTTTTTT
>.|16|TRBJ1-6|.|TRBV4-1
CASSQDLKRPPRPLHF
TGCGCCAGCAGCCAAGACCTTAAACGGCCTCCGAGGCCCCTCCACTTT
>.|15|TRBJ2-4|.|TRBV10-2
CASSEPLGNFRIQYF
TGCGCCAGCAGTGAGCCGCTTGGCAATTTCAGGATTCAGTACTTC
>.|16|TRBJ2-3|.|TRBV4-1
CASSQGGRVGTDTQYF
TGCGCCAGCAGCCAAGGGGGACGGGTGGGCACAGATACGCAGTATTTT
>.|14|TRBJ1-5|.|TRBV6-6
CASSYGPTSEPQHF
TGTGCCAGCAGTTACGGCCCGACCTCGGAGCCCCAGCATTTT
>TRBD2|13|TRBJ2-1|.|TRBV29-1
CSGAGGLRNEQFF
TGCAGCGGCGCGGGGGGGCTCCGCAATGAGCAGTTCTTC
>.|12|TRBJ2-7|.|TRBV7-9
CASSRQSYEQYF
TGTGCCAGCAGTAGACAGTCCTACGAGCAGTACTTC
>TRBD2|14|TRBJ2-2|.|TRBV10-2
CASNERGHTGELFF
TGCGCCAGCAACGAGCGGGGGCACACCGGGGAGCTGTTTTTT
>.|13|TRBJ1-1|once|TRBV9
CASSVDQGVEAFF
TGTGCCAGCAGCGTAGATCAGGGCGTTGAAGCTTTCTTT
>TRBD1|15|TRBJ1-6|.|TRBV12-3/TRBV12-4
CASSIWTGNNSPLHF
TGTGCCAGCAGTATCTGGACAGGGAACAATTCACCCCTCCACTTT
>TRBD1|15|TRBJ2-3|.|TRBV11-2
CASSRRAGGADTQYF
TGTGCCAGCAGCCGCCGGGCAGGGGGCGCAGATACGCAGTATTTT
>.|13|TRBJ1-2|once|TRBV19
CASGAGWSDGYTF
TGTGCCAGTGGTGCTGGGTGGAGTGATGGCTACACCTTC
>.|19|TRBJ1-1|.|TRBV6-5
CASSYRVDSGGRLNTEAFF
TGTGCCAGCAGTTATAGAGTCGACAGCGGAGGAAGACTGAACACTGAAGCTTTCTTT
>.|13|TRBJ1-1|.|TRBV30
CAWTYHMNTEAFF
TGTGCCTGGACTTACCATATGAACACTGAAGCTTTCTTT
>.|13|TRBJ1-1|once|TRBV19
CASKRGSNTEAFF
TGTGCCAGTAAACGAGGGAGCAACACTGAAGCTTTCTTT
>.|15|TRBJ2-1|.|TRBV5-1
CASSRIRGSYNEQFF
TGCGCCAGCAGCCGCATCAGGGGCTCCTACAATGAGCAGTTCTTC
>.|13|TRBJ1-5|.|TRBV19
CASSISGNQPQHF
TGTGCCAGTAGTATTAGTGGCAACCAGCCCCAGCATTTT
>.|13|TRBJ1-1|few|TRBV27
CASSLSRNTEAFF
TGTGCCAGCAGTTTATCCCGTAACACTGAAGCTTTCTTT
>TRBD2|14|TRBJ2-1|.|TRBV20-1
CSVLPGGPYNEQFF
TGCAGCGTGTTGCCGGGGGGGCCTTACAATGAGCAGTTCTTC
>.|15|TRBJ2-1|.|TRBV7-2
CASSSLRGARNEQFF
TGTGCCAGCAGCTCCCTTCGGGGGGCGAGGAATGAGCAGTTCTTC
>TRBD1|17|TRBJ2-1|.|TRBV15
CATSRELGQRLYNEQFF
TGTGCCACCAGCAGAGAGTTGGGACAGAGACTCTACAATGAGCAGTTCTTC
>.|16|TRBJ2-3|.|TRBV24-1
CATSDLGDWSTDTQYF
TGTGCCACCAGTGACCTGGGGGATTGGAGTACAGATACGCAGTATTTT
>.|14|TRBJ1-1|once|TRBV5-1
CASSLGRGMTEAFF
TGCGCCAGCAGCCTTGGTCGGGGTATGACTGAAGCTTTCTTT
>.|15|TRBJ2-7|once|TRBV5-6
CASSHSETHSYEQYF
TGTGCCAGCAGCCACTCCGAGACTCACTCCTACGAGCAGTACTTC
>TRBD1|16|TRBJ2-4|.|TRBV13
CASSSRGRGAKNIQYF
TGTGCCAGCAGCTCGAGGGGGCGCGGGGCCAAAAACATTCAGTACTTC
>.|14|TRBJ2-4|.|TRBV20-1
CSANSYLAKNIQYF
TGCAGTGCGAACAGTTACCTAGCCAAAAACATTCAGTACTTC
>TRBD2|15|TRBJ2-1|.|TRBV9
CASSVEGSGRNEQFF
TGTGCCAGCAGCGTAGAGGGTAGCGGGAGGAATGAGCAGTTCTTC
>.|10|TRBJ2-7|few|TRBV12-5
CASGWYEQYF
TGTGCTAGTGGATGGTACGAGCAGTACTTC
>.|15|TRBJ1-1|.|TRBV23-1
CASSQRRRMNTEAFF
TGCGCCAGCAGTCAAAGGAGGCGGATGAACACTGAAGCTTTCTTT
>TRBD1|15|TRBJ1-5|.|TRBV7-9
CASSQQGVGNQPQHF
TGTGCCAGCAGCCAACAGGGGGTCGGCAATCAGCCCCAGCATTTT
>.|13|TRBJ2-7|.|TRBV12-3/TRBV12-4
CASSLAPYGEQYF
TGTGCCAGCAGTTTAGCACCATATGGCGAGCAGTACTTC
>.|11|TRBJ1-2|.|TRBV24-1
CATSTDYGYTF
TGTGCCACCAGCACAGACTATGGCTACACCTTC
>.|13|TRBJ1-5|.|TRBV5-1
CASSLNLGQPQHF
TGCGCCAGCAGCTTGAATCTGGGTCAGCCCCAGCATTTT